A single sample gave rise to the 17 T cell receptor beta chains below, sequenced in a study of blood T cells in healthy people across ages. Together with a sample-barcoded 5' primer, a J-beta primer mix was included in a second PCR lasting about 6 to 12 cycles. TCRdb reprocessed the 5' RACE reads via MiXCR and lists one record per CDR3 protein. There are 1.5 million to 2 million distinct CDR3 sequences in the sample; around half occur only once, and around 2.1% lies in the top ten. What was sequenced was blood. These receptors were taken from a woman between 35 and 50 years old in good health.

The V call is TRBV20-1, the J call TRBJ2-3; possibly TRBD1 for D (6 bases). Germline V gene sequence: CDR1 DFQATT, CDR2 SNEGSKA (reference sequence). There are 15 residues in the CDR3. Trimming took off 3 bases at V and 1 base at J, with 14 bases between the two ends. The CDR3 DNA is TGCAGTGCTAGGAGAGGGGGACCCCGCACAGATACGCAGTATTTT. Translated: CSARRGGPRTDTQYF.

This sequence joins TRBV7-9 and TRBJ1-1; no definite D call. The ends were cut back, 5 bases at V and 0 bases at J, with 10 bases in the middle. The CDR3 covers 14 residues. From germline, CDR1 is SEHNR and CDR2 FQNEAQ (reference sequence). The CDR3 nucleotides read TGTGCCAGCAGCCCCCTCCAGATGAACACTGAAGCTTTCTTT. It translates to CASSPLQMNTEAFF. Together with reference TRBV7-9 and TRBJ1-1, the CDR3 gives the full variable domain: DTGVSQNPRHKITKRGQNVTFRCDPISEHNRLYWYRQTLGQGPEFLTYFQNEAQLEKSRLLSDRFSAERPKGSFSTLEIQRTEQGDSAMYLCASSPLQMNTEAFFGQGTRLTVV.

V usage is TRBV7-2 and J usage is TRBJ2-5, with D possibly TRBD1 on 6 matching bases. This CDR3 comprises 13 residues. The V and J ends lost 5 bases and 4 bases respectively, with 11 bases between them. Germline values: CDR1 SGHTA, CDR2 FQGNSA. The CDR3 nucleotides read TGTGCCAGCAGCGTCAGGACAGTAGAGACCCAGTACTTC. This codes for CASSVRTVETQYF.

The J gene is TRBJ2-5, the V gene TRBV2; D is uncertain. There are 12 residues in the CDR3. Germline V gives CDR1 SNHLY, CDR2 FYNNEI. Trimming left V 2 bases short and J 10 bases short, with 11 bases between. CDR3 coding DNA: TGTGCCAGCAGTGAACTATTTCAGAACCAGTACTTC. It yields the protein CASSELFQNQYF. The variable domain in full, completed from reference TRBV2 and TRBJ2-5, reads EPEVTQTPSHQVTQMGQEVILRCVPISNHLYFYWYRQILGQKVEFLVSFYNNEISEKSEIFDDQFSVERPDGSNFTLKIRSTKLEDSAMYFCASSELFQNQYFGPGTRLLVL.

The chain has TRBV29-1 and TRBJ2-3; no reliable D call. Trimming stripped 2 bases from V and 5 bases from J, with 17 bases between. The germline V gene has CDR1 SQVTM and CDR2 ANQGSEA. The CDR3 is made up of 15 amino acids. CDR3 region: CSVETGRPFLDTQYF. The CDR3 DNA follows: TGCAGCGTTGAAACGGGCAGGCCCTTTTTAGATACGCAGTATTTT.

The sample holds many counts of this clonotype. At one end the junction does not follow the germline gene, possibly because of a read error. The chain couples TRBV4-1 to TRBJ2-7; D possibly corresponds to TRBD1 (5 bases). Germline V gene lookup returns CDR1 MGHRA and CDR2 YSYEKL. The CDR3 has 13 amino acids. CDR3 residues: CASSQAGTYEQYF. CDR3 sequence (DNA): TGTGCCAGCAGCCAAGCAGGGACCTACGAGCAGTACTTC.

This chain links TRBV5-1 with TRBJ1-1, with a weak D call TRBD1 (5 bases). CDR1 SGHRS and CDR2 YFSETQ come from the germline V gene. V gave up 1 base and J gave up 4 bases, with 17 bases separating them. CDR3 size: 16 residues. The CDR3 DNA is TGCGCCAGCAGCTTGCAAGCAGGGCAAATTGGCACTGAAGCTTTCTTT. It translates to CASSLQAGQIGTEAFF.

The gene calls are TRBV24-1 and TRBJ2-5; 7 bases agree with TRBD1. The trim removed 7 bases at V and 2 bases at J, leaving 6 bases unmatched. The CDR3 is made up of 14 amino acids. Germline V gene data show CDR1 as KGHDR and CDR2 as SFDVKD. The CDR3 sequence is CATSQPGQQETQYF. The DNA of the CDR3 is TGTGCCACCAGCCAGCCGGGACAGCAAGAGACCCAGTACTTC.

The chain uses TRBV20-1 and TRBJ1-2; 7 positions agree with TRBD1. The CDR3 is made up of 11 amino acids. Looked up from germline, CDR1 is DFQATT and CDR2 is SNEGSKA (reference sequence). V dropped 7 bases and J dropped 7; count of bases not matched to a gene: 6. CDR3 sequence (DNA): TGCAGTGGGACAGGATACTTTGGCTACACCTTC. Translating gives CSGTGYFGYTF.

This clonotype was seen only a few times. The rearrangement links TRBV7-9 to TRBJ2-7; 9 bases are a match to TRBD2. V lost 2 bases and J lost 7; bases outside the gene matches: 6. Per germline, CDR1 SEHNR and CDR2 FQNEAQ (reference sequence). The CDR3 runs to 14 residues. In DNA, the CDR3 is TGTGCCAGCAGCTTATTTAGCGGGGGTGAGGAGCAGTACTTC. Translation: CASSLFSGGEEQYF.

The chain links TRBV20-1 to TRBJ2-5; TRBD1 is a possible D gene (5 bases). In germline, CDR1 is DFQATT, CDR2 SNEGSKA (reference sequence). The CDR3 is 13 residues long. Between the trimmed V and J ends, which lost 0 bases and 5 bases, there was a span of 10 bases. CDR3 amino acids: CSARDDRKETQYF. The CDR3 DNA sequence: TGCAGTGCTAGAGATGACAGAAAGGAGACCCAGTACTTC.

The gene calls are TRBV12-3 or TRBV12-4 and TRBJ2-3; a possible D gene is TRBD2 (6 bases). V lost 5 bases to trimming and J lost 4 bases, with 10 bases between them. CDR3 length: 13 amino acids. The CDR3 loop reads CASSGSGSDTQYF. DNA for the CDR3: TGTGCCAGCAGTGGTAGCGGTTCAGATACGCAGTATTTT.

This clonotype was counted between two and nine times. The chain employs TRBV5-1 and TRBJ2-4; 7 nucleotides line up with TRBD2. There are 15 residues in the CDR3. CDR1 and CDR2 (germline): SGHRS, YFSETQ. V lost 3 bases, J lost 8 bases, and 11 bases stayed unmatched. As DNA, the CDR3 is TGCGCCAGCAGCTCGACTAGCCGTGTAAGGGACATTCAGTACTTC. It is translated as CASSSTSRVRDIQYF.

The J gene is TRBJ2-7, the V gene TRBV10-2, with D perhaps TRBD1 (5 bases). The CDR3 loop spans 13 amino acids. Germline V gives CDR1 WSHSY, CDR2 SAAADI. The V gene lost 5 bases and the J gene lost 3 bases, with 11 bases spanning the gap. As DNA, the CDR3 is TGCGCCAGCAGTATACAGGCTTTCTACGAGCAGTACTTC. Translation gives CASSIQAFYEQYF.

This chain links TRBV3-1 with TRBJ2-1, with D possibly TRBD2 on 6 matching bases. Trimming removed 3 bases at V and 0 bases at J, with 9 bases between. The CDR3 has 15 amino acids. CDR1 is LGHDT and CDR2 is YNNKEL in the germline V gene (reference sequence). CDR3 sequence (DNA): TGTGCCAGCAGCCATAGCGGCCACTCCTACAATGAGCAGTTCTTC. Translation gives CASSHSGHSYNEQFF.

This chain uses TRBV27 with TRBJ2-7; D is ambiguous. This CDR3 spans 13 amino acids. Germline CDR1 and CDR2: MNHEY and SMNVEV (reference sequence). V shed 6 bases and J shed 3 bases, with 12 bases lying between them. The CDR3 protein is CASRSSGSYEQYF. The DNA of the CDR3 is TGTGCCAGCAGGAGTTCTGGCAGCTACGAGCAGTACTTC.

In its sample, this clonotype was seen a few times. J is TRBJ2-1 and V is TRBV27, with 7 bases aligning to TRBD2. The end of the DNA fits TRBJ2-7 better, so the J call may be wrong. The CDR3 runs 13 residues. The germline gives CDR1 MNHEY, CDR2 SMNVEV (reference sequence). Written as DNA, the CDR3 is TGTGCCAGCAGGCGGGAGACCTACAATGAGCAGTACTTC. Translated, it gives CASRRETYNEQYF.